These T cell receptor beta chains were read from a single sample in a study of cytomegalovirus exposure and HLA in healthy donors. Profiling relied on immunoSEQ multiplex PCR, and the TCRdb table lists in-frame clones only, not all of them. The sample shows approximately 150,000 clones, roughly 77% of them seen only once. The sequencing input was PBMCs. Receptors were obtained from a woman aged 40-49 years in good health and CMV-seropositive. CDR3s include the opening cysteine and the closing phenylalanine or tryptophan. A D gene is named only where the DNA matches it firmly. For some rows the clone size is stated as once, few or many, or as a class when expanded; others skip it.

TRBD1	TRBJ2-7	TRBV7-2	.	TGTGCCAGCAGCCCGCGACAGGGCCTCCCCACCGAGCAGTACTTC	CASSPRQGLPTEQYF
TRBD2	TRBJ2-7	TRBV18	.	TGTGCCAGCTCACCTAACGGAGGCGGGAGAGGAAGATACGAGCAGTACTTC	CASSPNGGGRGRYEQYF
TRBD1	TRBJ1-2	TRBV7-6	.	TGTGCCAGCAGCTTAGCGAGGACAGGGGATCTCTCTGGCTACACCTTC	CASSLARTGDLSGYTF
TRBD1	TRBJ2-5	TRBV7-2	.	TGTGCCAGCAGCGAGACAGGGGGCAAAGAGACCCAGTACTTC	CASSETGGKETQYF
.	TRBJ1-2	TRBV6-4	.	TGTGCCAGCAGTGAAAGGTCCGGACTCTATGGCTACACCTTC	CASSERSGLYGYTF
.	TRBJ2-2	TRBV13	.	TGTGCCAGCAGCCTTAGCCCGGGACATAGCGGGGAGCTGTTTTTT	CASSLSPGHSGELFF
TRBD1	TRBJ1-5	TRBV10-2	few	TGCGCCAGCATGGGACAGGGGGGTCAGCCCCAGCATTTT	CASMGQGGQPQHF
TRBD2	TRBJ2-5	TRBV29-1	once	TGCAGCGTGAATGTCCTAGCGGGAGAGGGAAAAGAGACCCAGTACTTC	CSVNVLAGEGKETQYF
.	TRBJ1-2	TRBV4-3	.	TGCGCCAGCAGCCAAGATTTGGGCGGGGGCTATGGCTACACCTTC	CASSQDLGGGYGYTF
TRBD1	TRBJ2-7	TRBV29-1	.	TGCAGCGTCGAAACAGGGGCCTACGGGCAGTACTTC	CSVETGAYGQYF
TRBD2	TRBJ2-1	TRBV7-9	.	TGTGCCAGCAGCTTAGCGTCTAGCGGGGGGAAAAATGAGCAGTTCTTC	CASSLASSGGKNEQFF
TRBD2	TRBJ2-7	TRBV11-3	few	TGTGCCAGCAGCTTAAGTCCAGCGGGGATTTACGAGCAGTACTTC	CASSLSPAGIYEQYF
.	TRBJ1-1	TRBV5-1	.	TGCGCCAGCAGCTTGGCCAGGCAGACGAACACTGAAGCTTTCTTT	CASSLARQTNTEAFF
TRBD2	TRBJ2-3	TRBV5-1	.	TGCGCCAGCAGCTTGGTCGCGGGAGGAGGGTCCGGGACAGATACGCAGTATTTT	CASSLVAGGGSGTDTQYF
TRBD2	TRBJ2-2	TRBV14	.	TGTGCCAGCAGCCAAGGGTCTGCGGGGGGGCCGGGGACCGGGGAGCTGTTTTTT	CASSQGSAGGPGTGELFF